Listed below are T cell receptor beta chains from one sample, sequenced in a study of T cells in Graves' hyperthyroidism and ophthalmopathy. TCRdb itself ran the multiplex PCR reads through MiXCR, one entry per CDR3 protein. The repertoire holds over 350,000 distinct CDR3 sequences, with roughly 14% as singletons. The sample comprised blood. These receptor sequences come from a young man with Graves' ophthalmopathy. CDR3s include the opening cysteine and the closing phenylalanine or tryptophan. D genes are given only for firm matches. Expanded clones get a size class; other rows say once, few or many, or leave the size out.

j_call: TRBJ2-1
d_call: NA
v_call: TRBV9
clone_size: few
cdr3_nt: TGTGCCAGCAGCGACGAAACAGGGTACAATGAGCAGTTCTTC
cdr3_aa: CASSDETGYNEQFF

j_call: TRBJ2-3
d_call: NA
v_call: TRBV5-5
clone_size: NA
cdr3_nt: TGTGCCAGCAGCTTGGGGGACGGCGATACGCAGTATTTT
cdr3_aa: CASSLGDGDTQYF

j_call: TRBJ2-3
d_call: NA
v_call: TRBV6-4
clone_size: NA
cdr3_nt: TGTGCCAGCAGTGACAGTCTCACAGATACGCAGTATTTT
cdr3_aa: CASSDSLTDTQYF

j_call: TRBJ2-7
d_call: NA
v_call: TRBV11-3
clone_size: many
cdr3_nt: TGTGCCAGCAGCTCGGGGCCAACTAACGAGCAGTACTTC
cdr3_aa: CASSSGPTNEQYF

j_call: TRBJ2-7
d_call: TRBD2
v_call: TRBV20-1
clone_size: many
cdr3_nt: TGCAGTGCCCCCGATCCCCAGCGGGGAAATGAGCAGTACTTC
cdr3_aa: CSAPDPQRGNEQYF

j_call: TRBJ2-1
d_call: TRBD2
v_call: TRBV5-5
clone_size: many
cdr3_nt: TGTGCCAGCAGCTTGAGAGGGACTAGCGGGAGAGATGAGCAGTTCTTC
cdr3_aa: CASSLRGTSGRDEQFF

j_call: TRBJ1-5
d_call: NA
v_call: TRBV10-3
clone_size: few
cdr3_nt: TGTGCCATCAGAGATGCCCGGAATCAGCCCCAGCATTTT
cdr3_aa: CAIRDARNQPQHF

j_call: TRBJ2-2
d_call: NA
v_call: TRBV5-1
clone_size: many
cdr3_nt: TGCGCCAGCAGCTTGATTAGTATGAAGGGCACCGGGGAGCTGTTTTTT
cdr3_aa: CASSLISMKGTGELFF

j_call: TRBJ2-1
d_call: TRBD2
v_call: TRBV5-6
clone_size: many
cdr3_nt: TGTGCCAGTGAGTTCGGGGAGGGGTACCACAATGAGCAGTTCTTC
cdr3_aa: CASEFGEGYHNEQFF

j_call: TRBJ2-7
d_call: TRBD1
v_call: TRBV9
clone_size: many
cdr3_nt: TGTGCCAGCAGCGTAGAAGTCGGGACAGACTACGAGCAGTACTTC
cdr3_aa: CASSVEVGTDYEQYF

j_call: TRBJ1-5
d_call: NA
v_call: TRBV20-1
clone_size: many
cdr3_nt: TGCAGTGCCCGGGAGGGGGGACGGAGCTTCAATCAGCCCCAGCATTTT
cdr3_aa: CSAREGGRSFNQPQHF

j_call: TRBJ2-7
d_call: NA
v_call: TRBV7-8
clone_size: many
cdr3_nt: TGTGCCAGCAGCATTACCGGGTCAACCTACGAGCAGTACTTC
cdr3_aa: CASSITGSTYEQYF

j_call: TRBJ1-1
d_call: TRBD1
v_call: TRBV12-3/TRBV12-4
clone_size: many
cdr3_nt: TGTGCCAGCAGCCCGAACAGGGGCGTGAACACTGAAGCTTTCTTT
cdr3_aa: CASSPNRGVNTEAFF

j_call: TRBJ2-3
d_call: TRBD2
v_call: TRBV4-1
clone_size: NA
cdr3_nt: TGCGCCAGCAGCCAATCTCAGACTAGCGGGAGTGGAGATACGCAGTATTTT
cdr3_aa: CASSQSQTSGSGDTQYF

j_call: TRBJ2-4
d_call: NA
v_call: TRBV20-1
clone_size: NA
cdr3_nt: TGCAGTGCTAGAGAGCGTGCTCTAGCCAAAAACATTCAGTACTTC
cdr3_aa: CSARERALAKNIQYF

j_call: TRBJ2-1
d_call: TRBD2
v_call: TRBV19
clone_size: NA
cdr3_nt: TGTGCCAGTAAGCGGGAGGCCGCACATGAGCAGTTCTTC
cdr3_aa: CASKREAAHEQFF

j_call: TRBJ2-1
d_call: TRBD1
v_call: TRBV7-3
clone_size: NA
cdr3_nt: TGTGCCAGCAGCCCGGACAGGGGGTCCTACAATGAGCAGTTCTTC
cdr3_aa: CASSPDRGSYNEQFF

j_call: TRBJ2-7
d_call: TRBD2
v_call: TRBV13
clone_size: once
cdr3_nt: TGTGCCAGTAGTGTCCGACTAGCGGGAACCTACGAGCAGTACTTC
cdr3_aa: CASSVRLAGTYEQYF

j_call: TRBJ1-2
d_call: TRBD1
v_call: TRBV10-3
clone_size: many
cdr3_nt: TGTGCCATCAGTGAGTCTCTAACAGGGGGCTATGGCTACACCTTC
cdr3_aa: CAISESLTGGYGYTF

j_call: TRBJ2-1
d_call: NA
v_call: TRBV27
clone_size: few
cdr3_nt: TGTGCCAGCAGTTTATCTGAGGATGAGCAGTTCTTC
cdr3_aa: CASSLSEDEQFF

j_call: TRBJ2-7
d_call: TRBD1
v_call: TRBV7-9
clone_size: NA
cdr3_nt: TGTGCCAGCATCCCCTCGGGGACAGGGTCGGGCGAGCAGTACTTC
cdr3_aa: CASIPSGTGSGEQYF

j_call: TRBJ2-3
d_call: NA
v_call: TRBV7-9
clone_size: many
cdr3_nt: TGTGCCAGCAAAAACAGTGGCGATACGCAGTATTTT
cdr3_aa: CASKNSGDTQYF

j_call: TRBJ1-6
d_call: NA
v_call: TRBV5-1
clone_size: NA
cdr3_nt: TGCGCCAGCACTGCGCAGGGAGATTCACCCCTCCACTTT
cdr3_aa: CASTAQGDSPLHF

j_call: TRBJ1-4
d_call: TRBD1
v_call: TRBV12-3/TRBV12-4
clone_size: few
cdr3_nt: TGTGCCAGCAGTTTATTGGGACAGGGCGAAAAACTGTTTTTT
cdr3_aa: CASSLLGQGEKLFF

j_call: TRBJ1-5
d_call: NA
v_call: TRBV20-1
clone_size: many
cdr3_nt: TGCAGTGCTAGTGCCGTGGATCAGCCCCAGCATTTT
cdr3_aa: CSASAVDQPQHF

j_call: TRBJ1-4
d_call: NA
v_call: TRBV18
clone_size: many
cdr3_nt: TGTGCCAGCTCACGCTATGGTGAAAAACTGTTTTTT
cdr3_aa: CASSRYGEKLFF

j_call: TRBJ1-6
d_call: TRBD1
v_call: TRBV30
clone_size: many
cdr3_nt: TGTGCCTGGAGTAGCCGGGACAGGTATTCACCCCTCCACTTT
cdr3_aa: CAWSSRDRYSPLHF

j_call: TRBJ2-1
d_call: NA
v_call: TRBV6-1
clone_size: many
cdr3_nt: TGTGCCAGCAGTTACCAGGGGCTTTCCTACAATGAGCAGTTCTTC
cdr3_aa: CASSYQGLSYNEQFF

j_call: TRBJ1-5
d_call: TRBD1
v_call: TRBV20-1
clone_size: many
cdr3_nt: TGCAGTGCGAGGACAGGGTCCACGAATCAGCCCCAGCATTTT
cdr3_aa: CSARTGSTNQPQHF

j_call: TRBJ2-7
d_call: NA
v_call: TRBV7-2
clone_size: many
cdr3_nt: TGTGCCAGCAGCTTTGCTGAGCGGGCCTCCTACGAGCAGTACTTC
cdr3_aa: CASSFAERASYEQYF

j_call: TRBJ2-1
d_call: NA
v_call: TRBV20-1
clone_size: many
cdr3_nt: TGCAGTGCTCGCGCTGGACGCCCGTACAATGAGCAGTTCTTC
cdr3_aa: CSARAGRPYNEQFF

j_call: TRBJ1-2
d_call: NA
v_call: TRBV12-5
clone_size: many
cdr3_nt: TGTGCTAGTGGTCTGGGTGGAAGTCAAGGTGGTAACTATGGCTACACCTTC
cdr3_aa: CASGLGGSQGGNYGYTF

j_call: TRBJ1-1
d_call: NA
v_call: TRBV4-1
clone_size: many
cdr3_nt: TGCGCCAGCAGCCAAGCTGCAGGGACGGCTACTGAAGCTTTCTTT
cdr3_aa: CASSQAAGTATEAFF

j_call: TRBJ2-7
d_call: TRBD1
v_call: TRBV2
clone_size: many
cdr3_nt: TGTGCCAGCAGTACGCGGACAGGTTCCTACGAGCAGTACTTC
cdr3_aa: CASSTRTGSYEQYF

j_call: TRBJ2-7
d_call: NA
v_call: TRBV4-1
clone_size: many
cdr3_nt: TGCGCCAGCAGCCAAGTGGGGACACCAACCTACGAGCAGTACTTC
cdr3_aa: CASSQVGTPTYEQYF

j_call: TRBJ2-5
d_call: TRBD1
v_call: TRBV18
clone_size: once
cdr3_nt: TGTGCCAGCTCCGCCCAGGGACAGTCCCAAGAGACCCAGTACTTC
cdr3_aa: CASSAQGQSQETQYF

j_call: TRBJ2-1
d_call: TRBD2
v_call: TRBV29-1
clone_size: many
cdr3_nt: TGCAGCGTTGGCGGCGGGGGGCTGTACAATGAGCAGTTCTTC
cdr3_aa: CSVGGGGLYNEQFF

j_call: TRBJ2-7
d_call: NA
v_call: TRBV14
clone_size: few
cdr3_nt: TGTGCCAGCAGCCGGGCCGCGCAATCCTACGAGCAGTACTTC
cdr3_aa: CASSRAAQSYEQYF

j_call: TRBJ2-1
d_call: TRBD2
v_call: TRBV11-2
clone_size: many
cdr3_nt: TGTGCCAGCAGCACCCGGACTAGCGGGAGTTATGAGCAGTTCTTC
cdr3_aa: CASSTRTSGSYEQFF

j_call: TRBJ1-1
d_call: NA
v_call: TRBV29-1
clone_size: NA
cdr3_nt: TGCAGCGTTGAGGTTCCGAACACTGAAGCTTTCTTT
cdr3_aa: CSVEVPNTEAFF

j_call: TRBJ2-7
d_call: TRBD1
v_call: TRBV30
clone_size: NA
cdr3_nt: TGTGCCTGGAGATTAGGTACAGGGGTTTCCTACGAGCAGTACTTC
cdr3_aa: CAWRLGTGVSYEQYF

j_call: TRBJ2-1
d_call: TRBD2
v_call: TRBV20-1
clone_size: many
cdr3_nt: TGCAGTGCTAGCCCTACCCCCTGGACTAGCGGGTATGAGCAGTTCTTC
cdr3_aa: CSASPTPWTSGYEQFF

j_call: TRBJ1-5
d_call: NA
v_call: TRBV2
clone_size: NA
cdr3_nt: TGTGCCAGCAGTGGACAGGTCTATCAGCCCCAGCATTTT
cdr3_aa: CASSGQVYQPQHF